This T cell receptor beta chain was identified in a study of beta chain features in type 1 diabetes. Across the whole study: Examination covered 100 million to 140 million sorted cells spanning all samples.

This CDR3 has 14 amino acids. Germline V gene sequence: CDR1 SGHDT, CDR2 YYEEEE. V lost 4 bases to trimming and J lost 4 bases, with 15 bases between them. Study findings and constraints: Across patients, naive, central memory and Treg TCRB repertoires exhibited apparently greater similarity than was observed across healthy donors. When Type 1 diabetes patients were examined, their TCRB CDR3s proved moderately but significantly shorter in all four CD4+ subsets.

Comments on this clone: Its antigen is unidentified.

What was sequenced were expressed TCRB transcripts, since all of the isolated RNA had been reverse transcribed. Repertoires were generated with immunoSEQ multiplex PCR, while TCRdb's copy carries only in-frame clones and drops some. The data hold 640,000 or so clones, with about an eighth observed a single time. The chain has TRBV5-6 and TRBJ2-7, with D perhaps TRBD1 (6 bases). This clonotype was obtained from a man younger than 30 with type 1 diabetes. Sequences were obtained from naive CD4+ T cells from blood. The CDR3 sequence: CASSLVVRGYEQYF. DNA for the CDR3: TGTGCCAGCAGCCTCGTAGTCAGGGGTTACGAGCAGTACTTC.